A single sample is the source of the 29 T cell receptor beta chains below, sequenced in a study of T cell responses to AZD1222 COVID-19 vaccine. The assay was immunoSEQ multiplex PCR, and TCRdb's table has in-frame clones only and misses some. The table records roughly 70,000 clones, roughly 84% of them present only once. Sequenced material: peripheral blood, taken on day 0 of AZD1222 vaccination. The receptors were gathered from an adult in good health.

The J gene is TRBJ1-1, the V gene TRBV7-8, with 9 positions matching TRBD1. The germline V gene has CDR1 SGHVS and CDR2 FQNEAQ. After removal of 3 bases from V and 5 bases from J, the junction contained 7 bases not matched to a gene. The CDR3 runs 15 residues. The CDR3 is CASSFRDRVITEAFF. The CDR3, as DNA: TGTGCCAGCAGCTTCCGGGACAGGGTGATAACTGAAGCTTTCTTT.

This clone was seen only once. Other DNA sequences in the sample encode the same CDR3. The chain employs TRBV10-1 and TRBJ2-3; D gene ambiguous. CDR3 length equals 14 residues. V was pared by 4 bases and J by 0 bases, with 8 bases between. Germline assignment: CDR1 WNHNN and CDR2 SYGVQD (reference sequence). The CDR3 DNA reads as TGCGCCAGCAGTGGAGGACCGAGCACAGATACGCAGTATTTT. Its protein is CASSGGPSTDTQYF.

The chain carries TRBV16 and TRBJ1-5, with D hard to call. CDR1 and CDR2 (germline): KGHSY, FQNENV. This CDR3 has 15 residues. V lost 0 bases to trimming and J lost 6 bases, with 12 bases between them. CDR3 region: CASSQSPESLQPQHF. CDR3 in DNA: TGTGCCAGCAGCCAATCTCCAGAGTCTCTTCAGCCCCAGCATTTT.

The chain carries TRBV5-4 and TRBJ1-1; D is undetermined. This CDR3 is built from 15 residues. The V gene's germline CDR1 is SGHNT and CDR2 YYREEE (reference sequence). V lost 3 bases to trimming and J lost 0 bases, with 12 bases between them. The CDR3 here is CASSSRTVMNTEAFF. CDR3 sequence (DNA): TGTGCCAGCAGCTCCCGGACGGTTATGAACACTGAAGCTTTCTTT.

V is TRBV10-3 and J is TRBJ1-2; D unclear. V shed 4 bases and J shed 2 bases, with 5 bases lying between them. The CDR3 sequence is 12 residues long. The germline gives CDR1 ENHRY, CDR2 SYGVKD. CDR3 sequence: CAISAENYGYTF. The CDR3 coding sequence is TGTGCCATCAGTGCCGAGAACTATGGCTACACCTTC.

The rearrangement joins TRBV6-1 to TRBJ1-5, with no clear D. The CDR3 has 14 residues. Germline V gene sequence: CDR1 MNHNS, CDR2 SASEGT. V lost 3 bases and J lost 10, with 16 bases in between. CDR3 region: CASSDGRETGPQHF. In DNA, the CDR3 is TGTGCCAGCAGTGATGGGAGGGAAACTGGACCCCAGCATTTT.

The rearrangement links TRBV3-1 (or the pseudogene TRBV3-2) to TRBJ1-2; 7 bases are a match to TRBD1. Germline CDR1 LGHDT, CDR2 YNNKEL (reference sequence). The ends lost 1 base at V and 8 bases at J; junction bases unmatched: 4. The CDR3 covers 13 residues. CDR3 DNA sequence: TGTGCCAGCAGCCAAGGACAGGGTCGAGGCTACACCTTC. Amino acid sequence: CASSQGQGRGYTF.

The chain joins TRBV27 to TRBJ2-2, with TRBD1 matching over 7 bases. Germline CDR1 is MNHEY and CDR2 is SMNVEV (reference sequence). V lost 7 bases, J lost 5 bases, and 4 bases stayed unmatched. The CDR3 is 13 residues long. The CDR3 spells CASNRGPTGELFF. As DNA, the CDR3 is TGTGCCAGCAATAGGGGGCCGACCGGGGAGCTGTTTTTT.

This clone was counted once. The chain couples TRBV20-1 to TRBJ2-3; D gene uncertain. Germline CDR1 is DFQATT and CDR2 is SNEGSKA (reference sequence). This CDR3 comprises 16 residues. The V end lost 3 bases, the J end lost 1 base, and 17 bases lay between the germline ends. The CDR3 DNA sequence: TGCAGTGCTAGTACGCGGCGTGGAGAACGCACAGATACGCAGTATTTT. It yields the protein CSASTRRGERTDTQYF.

This clone was observed a single time. The V and J genes are TRBV5-6 and TRBJ1-1; D uncertain. The CDR3 has 14 residues. With 3 bases removed from V and 1 base from J, the gap between germline ends came to 10 bases. Germline values: CDR1 SGHDT, CDR2 YYEEEE. CDR3 sequence: CASSWPGENTEAFF. Here the CDR3 DNA reads TGTGCCAGCAGCTGGCCTGGGGAGAACACTGAAGCTTTCTTT.

This clone has more than one count but fewer than ten. This chain joins TRBV27 and TRBJ1-4; 7 nucleotides match TRBD1. V trimming: 3 bases; J trimming: 5 bases; junction bases outside the gene matches: 6. The CDR3 length is 15 residues. Germline V gene data show CDR1 as MNHEY and CDR2 as SMNVEV (reference sequence). CDR3 DNA: TGTGCCAGCAGTTTTACAGGGGAGGCGAATGAAAAACTGTTTTTT. The encoded protein is CASSFTGEANEKLFF.

V and J are TRBV5-4 and TRBJ1-4; 9 bases map to TRBD1. Losses at the gene ends were 0 bases for V and 6 bases for J; bases not matched to a gene: 6. The CDR3 length is 16 residues. Germline CDR1 SGHNT, CDR2 YYREEE (reference sequence). The CDR3 loop is CASSLASGTGYEKLFF. In nucleotides, the CDR3 is TGTGCCAGCAGCTTGGCTTCCGGGACAGGGTATGAAAAACTGTTTTTT. The full variable domain, in which reference TRBV5-4 and TRBJ1-4 provide the parts outside the CDR3, is ETGVTQSPTHLIKTRGQQVTLRCSSQSGHNTVSWYQQALGQGPQFIFQYYREEENGRGNFPPRFSGLQFPNYSSELNVNALELDDSALYLCASSLASGTGYEKLFFGSGTQLSVL.

This clone was seen just once. This chain links TRBV3-1 (or the pseudogene TRBV3-2) with TRBJ1-4, with D unresolved. The CDR3 is 17 amino acids. Germline CDR1 is LGHDT and CDR2 is YNNKEL (reference sequence). The germline V and J ends were trimmed by 0 bases and 0 bases, with 11 bases remaining between them. The CDR3, as DNA: TGTGCCAGCAGCCAAGATGGGTGGGGTACAACTAATGAAAAACTGTTTTTT. Protein product: CASSQDGWGTTNEKLFF.

The rearrangement joins TRBV27 to TRBJ1-1, with 7 bases matching TRBD1. Germline-derived CDR1 and CDR2 are MNHEY and SMNVEV (reference sequence). V lost 3 bases to trimming and J lost 12 bases; unmatched junction nucleotides: 10. The CDR3 has 13 residues. DNA for the CDR3: TGTGCCAGCAGTTTTGAACAGGGGTGGGAAACTTTCTTT. Its translation is CASSFEQGWETFF.

The chain has TRBV30 and TRBJ2-7; 9 nucleotides agree with TRBD1. This CDR3 spans 12 amino acids. Germline V CDR1 and CDR2: GTSNPN, SVGIG (reference sequence). With V trimmed by 6 bases and J by 3 bases, 3 bases remained unmatched. The CDR3 DNA reads TGTGCCTGCTCGGGACAGGGCTACGAGCAGTACTTC. Translation gives CACSGQGYEQYF.

This sequence joins TRBV10-3 and TRBJ2-2, with D uncertain. The germline V and J ends were trimmed by 8 bases and 6 bases, with 10 bases remaining between them. The CDR3 has 12 residues. CDR1 ENHRY and CDR2 SYGVKD come from the germline V gene. The CDR3 region is CAIGEVSGELFF. CDR3 sequence (DNA): TGTGCCATCGGAGAGGTTTCCGGGGAGCTGTTTTTT.

The rearrangement uses TRBV3-1 (or the pseudogene TRBV3-2) and TRBJ2-2, with unresolved D. Germline-derived CDR1 and CDR2 are LGHDT and YNNKEL (reference sequence). There are 14 residues in the CDR3. V lost 2 bases and J lost 1, with 5 bases in between. The CDR3: CASSQLQNTGELFF. CDR3 nucleotides: TGTGCCAGCAGCCAACTCCAGAACACCGGGGAGCTGTTTTTT.

The rearrangement uses TRBV5-1 and TRBJ2-3; D might be TRBD2 (6 bases). V lost 0 bases and J 4 bases, leaving 9 bases between the germline ends. Looked up from germline, CDR1 is SGHRS and CDR2 is YFSETQ. This CDR3 region has 14 residues. The CDR3 is CASSLASGADTQYF. CDR3 bases: TGCGCCAGCAGCTTGGCCTCGGGGGCAGATACGCAGTATTTT. The full variable domain, its missing parts supplied by reference TRBV5-1 and TRBJ2-3, is KAGVTQTPRYLIKTRGQQVTLSCSPISGHRSVSWYQQTPGQGLQFLFEYFSETQRNKGNFPGRFSGRQFSNSRSEMNVSTLELGDSALYLCASSLASGADTQYFGPGTRLTVL.

The V and J genes are TRBV27 and TRBJ2-3, with unresolved D. Germline V gene sequence: CDR1 MNHEY, CDR2 SMNVEV (reference sequence). This CDR3 is built from 13 residues. Trimming cost V 5 bases and J 4 bases, with 10 bases left between them. CDR3 protein: CASSLVWADTQYF. CDR3 in DNA: TGTGCCAGCAGTCTCGTCTGGGCAGATACGCAGTATTTT.

The gene calls are TRBV7-8 and TRBJ2-5; D not certain. Germline V gene sequence: CDR1 SGHVS, CDR2 FQNEAQ. V was trimmed by 6 bases and J by 5 bases, leaving 13 bases between them. This CDR3 has 13 amino acids. The CDR3 sequence is CASSSGWGETQYF. The CDR3 DNA reads as TGTGCCAGCAGTTCTGGTTGGGGTGAGACCCAGTACTTC.

This clone was observed once. The V call is TRBV7-3, the J call TRBJ2-6, with 7 bases that match TRBD2. Germline V lookup: CDR1 SGHTA, CDR2 FQGTGA. The V and J ends lost 5 bases and 1 base, in that order; junction bases with no gene match: 8. This CDR3 region has 17 residues. DNA of the CDR3: TGTGCCAGCAGCCCCGGGGGAGGGAGGTCTGGGGCCAACGTCCTGACTTTC. Translation gives CASSPGGGRSGANVLTF.

A few counts support this clone. V usage is TRBV6-4 and J usage is TRBJ1-2; the match to TRBD1 covers 12 bases. The trim removed 0 bases at V and 6 bases at J, leaving 5 bases unmatched. Germline CDR1 is MRHNA and CDR2 is SNTAGT. This CDR3 comprises 16 residues. CDR3 residues: CASSDSAGTGGDGYTF. The CDR3 DNA reads as TGTGCCAGCAGTGACTCCGCCGGGACAGGGGGCGATGGCTACACCTTC.

This clone appeared once. Other DNA variants within this sample encode the same CDR3. This sequence joins TRBV19 and TRBJ1-2; 10 nucleotides match TRBD1. Losses at the gene ends were 5 bases for V and 6 bases for J; bases not matched to a gene: 3. Germline CDR1 reads LNHDA; CDR2 reads SQIVND (reference sequence). This CDR3 comprises 13 residues. The CDR3 region is CASSLGQGDGYTF. DNA of the CDR3: TGTGCCAGTAGTCTCGGACAGGGGGATGGCTACACCTTC.

The chain uses TRBV5-3 and TRBJ1-1, with a possible D match to TRBD1 (6 bases). TRBV5-3 is designated an ORF whose function remains uncertain. The CDR3 has 14 amino acids. Deletions cut 3 bases from V and 5 bases from J, with 14 bases between. The CDR3 nucleotides are TGTGCCAGAAGCTCACAGGGCGGGCGGACTGAAGCTTTCTTT. This gives the protein CARSSQGGRTEAFF.

The chain joins TRBV6-5 to TRBJ1-5; 8 bases agree with TRBD1. V was pared by 6 bases and J by 5 bases, with 3 bases of the junction left unmatched. The germline V gene has CDR1 MNHEY and CDR2 SVGAGI. The CDR3 contains 13 residues. The DNA for the CDR3 is TGTGCCAGCAGCGGACAGGGTGATCAGCCCCAGCATTTT. Translating it yields CASSGQGDQPQHF.

This clone turned up a few times. The chain is built from TRBV29-1 and TRBJ2-7; TRBD1 agrees at 7 bases. Germline lookup yields CDR1 SQVTM and CDR2 ANQGSEA. This CDR3 contains 15 residues. CDR3 in DNA: TGCAGTTGCGATACAGGGGCTGACTCAACTGGCGAGCAGTACTTC. Its translation: CSCDTGADSTGEQYF.

CDR3 sequence: CASSLWERPSPRGDGYTF. CDR3 nucleotide sequence: TGTGCCAGCAGCCTATGGGAAAGGCCCAGCCCCAGGGGCGATGGCTACACCTTC. The chain recombines TRBV7-9 with TRBJ1-2; a possible D gene is TRBD1 (6 bases). The CDR3 is 18 amino acids. CDR1 and CDR2 from the germline V gene are SEHNR and FQNEAQ (reference sequence). The V gene lost 5 bases and the J gene lost 6 bases, with 28 bases spanning the gap.

This clone has a single count. This chain joins TRBV6-5 and TRBJ2-5, with TRBD1 matching over 12 bases. In germline, CDR1 is MNHEY, CDR2 SVGAGI. The trim removed 6 bases at V and 5 bases at J, leaving 7 bases unmatched. There are 15 residues in the CDR3. The CDR3 loop reads CASSRDRGRVETQYF. The CDR3 bases are TGTGCCAGCAGCCGGGACAGGGGGCGGGTGGAGACCCAGTACTTC.

This chain links TRBV9 with TRBJ2-1, with 10 bases lining up with TRBD2. V shed 3 bases and J 4 bases; nucleotides not matched to a gene: 4. The germline V gene encodes CDR1 SGDLS and CDR2 YYNGEE. This CDR3 comprises 15 residues. The CDR3 DNA reads TGTGCCAGCAGCGCGGGGACTAGCGAGTACAATGAGCAGTTCTTC. Residues: CASSAGTSEYNEQFF. The whole variable domain, filled in from reference TRBV9 and TRBJ2-1, reads DSGVTQTPKHLITATGQRVTLRCSPRSGDLSVYWYQQSLDQGLQFLIQYYNGEERAKGNILERFSAQQFPDLHSELNLSSLELGDSALYFCASSAGTSEYNEQFFGPGTRLTVL.